This record covers a single TCR beta chain. This specimen belongs to a study of Graves' ophthalmopathy and Graves' hyperthyroidism. TCR beta CDR3 amplification used RNA transcripts. RT-PCR was first run with HTBI primers, then multiplex PCR in a second round. MiXCR, applied by TCRdb to the multiplex PCR reads, yields one record per CDR3 protein. The table includes a few hundred thousand distinct CDR3 sequences, less than 45% detected once. J was trimmed by 6 bases and V by 6 bases; bases with no gene match: 6. Per the germline V gene, CDR1 is SGDLS and CDR2 is YYNGEE. The CDR3 spans 13 residues. The receptor's source is an adult man with Graves' hyperthyroidism. This rearrangement joins TRBV9 to TRBJ1-2; 9 positions match TRBD1. The material sequenced was peripheral blood or thyroid tissue (not recorded which). This CDR3 reads CASTPGTGNGYTF. The CDR3 bases are TGTGCCAGCACCCCGGGGACAGGGAATGGCTACACCTTC. Supplemented by reference TRBV9 and TRBJ1-2, the full variable domain reads DSGVTQTPKHLITATGQRVTLRCSPRSGDLSVYWYQQSLDQGLQFLIQYYNGEERAKGNILERFSAQQFPDLHSELNLSSLELGDSALYFCASTPGTGNGYTFGSGTRLTVV.